This T cell receptor (beta chain) was captured in a study of blood T cell repertoires in COVID-19. Study-level background: Samples taken during acute and convalescent COVID-19 were collected in the United States, Italy and Spain. Sample material is recorded as cDNA or gDNA derived from T cells, B-cell-depleted T cells, or PBMCs.

In the authors' methods: Counts of nucleated cells, estimated from reference gene primer amplification, were obtained. Here immunoSEQ multiplex PCR was the method, and the copy in TCRdb shows in-frame clones only, minus some. V and J calls and clone size are as listed in that table; D and trimming were resolved from the DNA. The table shows 120,000 or so clones, with 84% occurring only once. The CDR3 has 13 amino acids. Trimming removed 5 bases at V and 6 bases at J, with 13 bases between. The sequence was collected from a woman in her 30s who had recovered from COVID-19. V is TRBV12-3 or TRBV12-4 and J is TRBJ1-2; perhaps TRBD1 as D (6 bases). The sequenced sample consisted of peripheral blood. CDR3: CASSTPGADGYTF. The CDR3, as DNA: TGTGCCAGCAGTACACCAGGGGCGGATGGCTACACCTTC.